This is a list of T cell receptor beta chains from one sample in a study of blood T cell repertoires in COVID-19. Repertoires were generated with immunoSEQ multiplex PCR, while TCRdb's copy carries only in-frame clones and drops some. The table includes about 310,000 clones, 85% to 90% detected once. The sequencing input was peripheral blood. The receptors come from a woman aged 40 to 50 with COVID-19, enrolled during active disease. CDR3s include the opening cysteine and the closing phenylalanine or tryptophan. Clone size, where shown, is once, few, many, or a class for clones that have expanded.

abundance: -; j_gene: TRBJ1-6; v_gene: TRBV28; CDR3aa: CASSRGQDGSPLHF
abundance: -; j_gene: TRBJ1-5; v_gene: TRBV4-1; CDR3aa: CASSQEDRDQPQHF
abundance: -; j_gene: TRBJ1-2; v_gene: TRBV6-2/TRBV6-3; CDR3aa: CASSLAGQRFGYTF
abundance: -; j_gene: TRBJ1-5; v_gene: TRBV5-4; CDR3aa: CASSSRGGPQHF
abundance: -; j_gene: TRBJ1-2; v_gene: TRBV19; CDR3aa: CASSIDARALPGGPHGYTF
abundance: -; j_gene: TRBJ2-7; v_gene: TRBV7-2; CDR3aa: CASSQRTGGLYEQYF
abundance: -; j_gene: TRBJ2-2; v_gene: TRBV18; CDR3aa: CASSPLASTGTGELFF
abundance: -; j_gene: TRBJ1-1; v_gene: TRBV11-3; CDR3aa: CASSSRQGITEAFF
abundance: -; j_gene: TRBJ1-1; v_gene: TRBV5-4; CDR3aa: CASSLEVGWTEAFF
abundance: few; j_gene: TRBJ1-2; v_gene: TRBV7-9; CDR3aa: CASSSTGGQRYGYTF
abundance: -; j_gene: TRBJ1-2; v_gene: TRBV2; CDR3aa: CASSVLSGANYGYTF
abundance: once; j_gene: TRBJ2-7; v_gene: TRBV25-1; CDR3aa: CASSPRTGHLYEQYF
abundance: -; j_gene: TRBJ1-2; v_gene: TRBV10-3; CDR3aa: CAIKAGDRGGYTF
abundance: -; j_gene: TRBJ1-4; v_gene: TRBV25-1; CDR3aa: CASSGNRDISNKLFF
abundance: -; j_gene: TRBJ1-4; v_gene: TRBV3-1/TRBV3-2; CDR3aa: CASSHGSGYEKLFF
abundance: once; j_gene: TRBJ2-7; v_gene: TRBV11-2; CDR3aa: CASSPRTGENEQYF
abundance: -; j_gene: TRBJ2-5; v_gene: TRBV7-3; CDR3aa: CASSLGSQETQYF